Listed below are T cell receptor beta chains from one sample, sequenced in a study of identifying expanded T cells in peripheral blood. TCRdb keeps only in-frame clones here, not all; method: immunoSEQ multiplex PCR. The top ten hold about 7.7% of the sample, which has around 99,000 clones, less than 90% seen once. The sequenced material came from blood. These receptors originate from a person aged 18 to 75 in good health. Both conserved end residues are part of each CDR3. Each record gives: CDR3 protein, J gene, V gene, clone size, D gene. The D gene is left open where the match is weak. Rows may omit the clone size; those that give it use once, few, many or a size class.

CDR3: CASSAVTGGDSPLHF
J: TRBJ1-6
V: TRBV5-6
size: -
D: TRBD1

CDR3: CASSLGTAYEQYF
J: TRBJ2-7
V: TRBV11-2
size: -
D: -

CDR3: CASSFGLARSHEQYF
J: TRBJ2-7
V: TRBV18
size: -
D: TRBD2

CDR3: CASSLARPGRRDTGELFF
J: TRBJ2-2
V: TRBV5-6
size: -
D: -

CDR3: CAWRGTVLYGYTF
J: TRBJ1-2
V: TRBV30
size: -
D: TRBD1

CDR3: CASRPLTAESDTEAFF
J: TRBJ1-1
V: TRBV19
size: -
D: -

CDR3: CASSLASVDTEAFF
J: TRBJ1-1
V: TRBV5-1
size: -
D: -

CDR3: CASSWGQRVLEQYF
J: TRBJ2-7
V: TRBV5-6
size: -
D: TRBD1

CDR3: CASRDPPDTIYF
J: TRBJ1-3
V: TRBV5-1
size: -
D: -

CDR3: CASSSSTSGGSSYNEQFF
J: TRBJ2-1
V: TRBV7-3
size: -
D: TRBD2

CDR3: CASGLGGAYEQYF
J: TRBJ2-7
V: TRBV12-5
size: -
D: TRBD2

CDR3: CASSGPRANTGELFF
J: TRBJ2-2
V: TRBV11-3
size: -
D: -

CDR3: CASSPSAGVSTDTQYF
J: TRBJ2-3
V: TRBV18
size: once
D: -

CDR3: CASSLGGRLAGVFDEQYF
J: TRBJ2-7
V: TRBV5-1
size: once
D: TRBD2

CDR3: CASMGTDQPQHF
J: TRBJ1-5
V: TRBV6-1
size: -
D: TRBD1

CDR3: CASSYDSGEKLFF
J: TRBJ1-4
V: TRBV6-6
size: -
D: -

CDR3: CASSFGPICGSRIGSYNEQFF
J: TRBJ2-1
V: TRBV12-1
size: -
D: -

CDR3: CASSPEYPTETQYF
J: TRBJ2-5
V: TRBV5-1
size: -
D: -

CDR3: CARSFGTATDTQYF
J: TRBJ2-3
V: TRBV5-3
size: -
D: TRBD1

CDR3: CASSAGVVSGNTIYF
J: TRBJ1-3
V: TRBV28
size: -
D: -

CDR3: CASSFRQGSYNEQFF
J: TRBJ2-1
V: TRBV7-3
size: -
D: TRBD1

CDR3: CAWSLGVGYTF
J: TRBJ1-2
V: TRBV30
size: -
D: -

CDR3: CASSPSGSSSYNEQFF
J: TRBJ2-1
V: TRBV18
size: -
D: -

CDR3: CASLTTGGQETQYF
J: TRBJ2-5
V: TRBV2
size: -
D: TRBD1

CDR3: CASSYTRVTGELFF
J: TRBJ2-2
V: TRBV7-9
size: -
D: -

CDR3: CASSSQPAGVSQPQHF
J: TRBJ1-5
V: TRBV6-5
size: few
D: -

CDR3: CASRSAGGTDTQYF
J: TRBJ2-3
V: TRBV2
size: -
D: -

CDR3: CASSLQGRGRAGELFF
J: TRBJ2-2
V: TRBV28
size: -
D: -

CDR3: CASSPEALGMNEQFF
J: TRBJ2-1
V: TRBV11-3
size: -
D: -

CDR3: CASSEGRSGGGDIQYF
J: TRBJ2-4
V: TRBV2
size: -
D: TRBD2

CDR3: CASRDFNYGYTF
J: TRBJ1-2
V: TRBV28
size: -
D: -

CDR3: CASSPPGQSSGNTIYF
J: TRBJ1-3
V: TRBV18
size: -
D: TRBD1

CDR3: CASSLWRAGTGIGELFF
J: TRBJ2-2
V: TRBV7-2
size: -
D: TRBD1

CDR3: CAWSTQGVNEQFF
J: TRBJ2-1
V: TRBV30
size: -
D: TRBD1

CDR3: CASSRWGTEAFF
J: TRBJ1-1
V: TRBV7-3
size: -
D: -

CDR3: CASSVGVYNEQFF
J: TRBJ2-1
V: TRBV2
size: once
D: -

CDR3: CASSGTGRNYGYTF
J: TRBJ1-2
V: TRBV6-1
size: -
D: TRBD1

CDR3: CASRETPAYEQYF
J: TRBJ2-7
V: TRBV6-1
size: -
D: -

CDR3: CAWSSGEWQPQHF
J: TRBJ1-5
V: TRBV30
size: -
D: -

CDR3: CASSPRQGPFSGANVLTF
J: TRBJ2-6
V: TRBV16
size: once
D: TRBD1

CDR3: CASSLEQGQVNTIYF
J: TRBJ1-3
V: TRBV7-2
size: -
D: TRBD1

CDR3: CASTRQIDEQFF
J: TRBJ2-1
V: TRBV2
size: -
D: -

CDR3: CASSWTELSREQYF
J: TRBJ2-7
V: TRBV18
size: -
D: -

CDR3: CASTPQLGLASEQFF
J: TRBJ2-1
V: TRBV2
size: -
D: -

CDR3: CSVGGQGSMYEQYF
J: -
V: TRBV29-1
size: -
D: -

CDR3: CASSSKGDGYTF
J: TRBJ1-2
V: TRBV28
size: -
D: -

CDR3: CASRLTSGRSREQFF
J: TRBJ2-1
V: TRBV28
size: few
D: TRBD2

CDR3: CASSGQGAGANVLTF
J: TRBJ2-6
V: TRBV6-1
size: -
D: TRBD1

CDR3: CASSHEGGSNQPQHF
J: TRBJ1-5
V: TRBV4-2
size: -
D: -

CDR3: CASSLAQGGGGNTIYF
J: TRBJ1-3
V: TRBV7-2
size: -
D: TRBD1

CDR3: CASSLGRGRIQPQHF
J: TRBJ1-5
V: TRBV5-6
size: -
D: TRBD1

CDR3: CASSSAGIAKNIQYF
J: TRBJ2-4
V: TRBV7-9
size: -
D: -

CDR3: CASSQDIMGIGNTIYF
J: TRBJ1-3
V: TRBV4-1
size: -
D: -

CDR3: CASGLDPLLSYFEQYF
J: TRBJ2-7
V: TRBV12-5
size: -
D: -